One sample yielded the 27 T cell receptor beta chains listed below, sequenced in a study of blood T cell repertoires in COVID-19. The data were produced by immunoSEQ multiplex PCR, yet TCRdb's version contains in-frame clones alone and is incomplete. The table has about 120,000 clones, 70% to 80% seen once. Specimen: peripheral blood. These receptors originate from a woman of 80 years or more with acute or convalescent COVID-19.

The rearrangement joins TRBV5-1 to TRBJ1-3, with TRBD1 as a possible D gene (6 bases). This CDR3 is 16 amino acids long. Trimming cost V 0 bases and J 0 bases, with 10 bases left between them. Germline-derived CDR1 and CDR2 are SGHRS and YFSETQ. The CDR3 region is CASSLGIQGSGNTIYF. CDR3 bases: TGCGCCAGCAGCTTGGGGATACAGGGCTCTGGAAACACCATATATTTT.

This sequence joins TRBV4-3 and TRBJ1-2; 8 bases match TRBD1. Germline trimming cut 0 bases from V and 3 bases from J; bases unmatched to any gene: 3. The CDR3 length is 15 residues. Germline V gene sequence: CDR1 LGHNA, CDR2 YSLEER. CDR3 bases: TGCGCCAGCAGCCAAGACCAACAGGGGGACTATGGCTACACCTTC. Translation gives CASSQDQQGDYGYTF.

This clone was picked up a small number of times. This chain connects TRBV7-2 to TRBJ1-1; no clear D gene. The CDR3 contains 12 residues. V was pared by 6 bases and J by 1 base, with 6 bases between. Germline CDR1 and CDR2: SGHTA and FQGNSA. The CDR3, as DNA: TGTGCCAGCAGGGTACAGAACACTGAAGCTTTCTTT. It specifies CASRVQNTEAFF. The variable domain in full, completed from reference TRBV7-2 and TRBJ1-1, reads GAGVSQSPSNKVTEKGKDVELRCDPISGHTALYWYRQSLGQGLEFLIYFQGNSAPDKSGLPSDRFSAERTGGSVSTLTIQRTQQEDSAVYLCASRVQNTEAFFGQGTRLTVV.

In its sample, this clone ranks as medium-sized. This sample includes further DNA sequences coding for the same CDR3. The rearrangement links TRBV6-5 to TRBJ1-5; D gene ambiguous. The length of the CDR3 is 15 residues. Germline assignment: CDR1 MNHEY and CDR2 SVGAGI. Trimming left V 0 bases short and J 2 bases short, with 8 bases between. CDR3 sequence reads: CASSYSSRGNQPQHF. In DNA, the CDR3 is TGTGCCAGCAGTTACTCCTCCCGCGGCAATCAGCCCCAGCATTTT.

The V and J genes are TRBV9 and TRBJ1-1, with a weak D call TRBD1 (5 bases). V was cut by 4 bases and J by 5 bases, with 21 bases left in between. The CDR3 runs 16 residues. CDR1 and CDR2 (germline): SGDLS, YYNGEE. In DNA form, the CDR3 reads TGTGCCAGCAGCCCCAACCGCATGGGGCGGGGAACTGAAGCTTTCTTT. The encoded protein is CASSPNRMGRGTEAFF.

The rearrangement links TRBV11-2 to TRBJ1-5; D call uncertain. Deletions cut 1 base from V and 6 bases from J, with 7 bases between. Germline CDR1 and CDR2: SGHAT and FQNNGV. CDR3 length: 13 residues. CDR3 DNA sequence: TGTGCCAGCAGCTTAGGGGAGGGTCAGCCCCAGCATTTT. Its protein product is CASSLGEGQPQHF.

This chain links TRBV7-3 with TRBJ2-1; 16 nucleotides match TRBD2. The V gene end was trimmed by 2 bases and the J gene end by 9 bases; junction bases not matched to a gene: 4. Germline assignment: CDR1 SGHTA and CDR2 FQGTGA. CDR3 length: 16 amino acids. The CDR3 here is CASSLGGLAGGFEQFF. In nucleotides, the CDR3 is TGTGCCAGCAGCTTAGGGGGACTAGCGGGAGGGTTTGAGCAGTTCTTC.

The V gene is TRBV12-3 or TRBV12-4, the J gene TRBJ2-7, with 10 bases that match TRBD2. V trimming: 6 bases; J trimming: 7 bases; junction bases outside the gene matches: 6. This CDR3 is 13 amino acids long. CDR3: CASRLAGASEQYF. DNA of the CDR3: TGTGCCAGCAGGCTAGCGGGGGCCTCGGAGCAGTACTTC.

The chain combines TRBV7-8 with TRBJ2-5, with 14 bases that match TRBD2. The CDR3 covers 20 residues. Germline V lookup: CDR1 SGHVS, CDR2 FQNEAQ. The ends lost 1 base at V and 5 bases at J; junction bases unmatched: 15. CDR3 amino acids: CASSLEMLLGRLAGGETQYF. The CDR3 DNA sequence: TGTGCCAGCAGCTTAGAAATGCTATTGGGGAGACTAGCGGGGGGGGAGACCCAGTACTTC.

The rearrangement uses TRBV6-2 or TRBV6-3 and TRBJ2-7; D perhaps matches TRBD1 (7 bases). Trimming stripped 0 bases from V and 0 bases from J, with 18 bases between. Germline V lookup: CDR1 MNHEY, CDR2 SVGEGT. The CDR3 length is 18 residues. DNA of the CDR3: TGTGCCAGCAGTTACTCGGGGGGCAAAGGACAGGTCTCCTACGAGCAGTACTTC. It specifies CASSYSGGKGQVSYEQYF.

The chain combines TRBV11-2 with TRBJ1-2; tentative D call: TRBD1 (6 bases). This CDR3 contains 16 residues. V was cut by 5 bases and J by 3 bases, with 19 bases left in between. The germline CDR1 and CDR2 sequences are SGHAT and FQNNGV. The CDR3 region has the DNA TGTGCCAGCAGCAGAGGGGCCGGACAGCCCTACTATGGCTACACCTTC. Translated: CASSRGAGQPYYGYTF.

This clone came up a few times. The V gene is TRBV5-1, the J gene TRBJ1-5; D is possibly TRBD1 (6 bases). The germline V gene encodes CDR1 SGHRS and CDR2 YFSETQ. The CDR3 has 14 residues. V dropped 1 base and J dropped 5 bases, with 10 bases sitting between them. The CDR3, as DNA: TGCGCCAGCAGCTTGAACGCAGGGGATCAGCCCCAGCATTTT. Its translation is CASSLNAGDQPQHF.

This clone appeared a single time. The chain is built from TRBV2 and TRBJ1-6; 8 positions match TRBD1. V lost 6 bases and J lost 7; bases outside the gene matches: 8. CDR1 SNHLY and CDR2 FYNNEI come from the germline V gene. The CDR3 covers 15 residues. CDR3 region: CASRTGTGRNSPLHF. The CDR3 DNA sequence: TGTGCCAGCAGAACCGGGACAGGACGGAATTCACCCCTCCACTTT. Variable domain in full (rest from reference TRBV2 and TRBJ1-6): EPEVTQTPSHQVTQMGQEVILRCVPISNHLYFYWYRQILGQKVEFLVSFYNNEISEKSEIFDDQFSVERPDGSNFTLKIRSTKLEDSAMYFCASRTGTGRNSPLHFGNGTRLTVT.

This rearrangement joins TRBV3-1 (or the pseudogene TRBV3-2) to TRBJ1-2; D is unresolved. The germline V and J ends were trimmed by 3 bases and 8 bases, with 10 bases remaining between them. Germline loops: CDR1 LGHDT, CDR2 YNNKEL (reference sequence). The CDR3 length is 12 residues. The CDR3 DNA sequence: TGTGCCAGCAGCCAGACGGGAGAGGGCTACACCTTC. Its translation: CASSQTGEGYTF.

The J gene is TRBJ1-1, the V gene TRBV6-5; TRBD1 agrees at 8 bases. Per germline, CDR1 MNHEY and CDR2 SVGAGI. CDR3 length: 14 residues. Trimming removed 5 bases from V and 3 bases from J; junction bases left unmatched: 5. CDR3 amino acids: CASSPQGGDTEAFF. The CDR3 DNA follows: TGTGCCAGCAGTCCACAGGGGGGGGACACTGAAGCTTTCTTT.

The chain joins TRBV10-3 to TRBJ2-5, with 12 bases identical to TRBD2. J gave up 2 bases and V 0 bases, and 7 bases lay outside the gene matches. The CDR3 sequence is 18 residues long. The germline V gene encodes CDR1 ENHRY and CDR2 SYGVKD. Written as DNA, the CDR3 is TGTGCCATCAGTGAGTCCCTAGCGGGGGGGCCGGGTCAAGAGACCCAGTACTTC. Amino acids: CAISESLAGGPGQETQYF.

This sequence joins TRBV28 and TRBJ1-4, with a possible D match to TRBD1 (5 bases). The CDR3 contains 14 residues. Trimming left V 1 base short and J 14 bases short, with 17 bases between. Germline CDR1 reads MDHEN; CDR2 reads SYDVKM. CDR3 sequence: CASSLSPTPGNLFF. As DNA, the CDR3 is TGTGCCAGCAGTTTATCCCCAACACCAGGGAACCTGTTTTTT.

This clone appeared once. The rearrangement uses TRBV9 and TRBJ1-1; D may be TRBD1 (6 bases). Between the trimmed V and J ends, which lost 4 bases and 1 base, there was a span of 11 bases. The CDR3 loop spans 14 amino acids. Germline values: CDR1 SGDLS, CDR2 YYNGEE. In DNA, the CDR3 is TGTGCCAGCAGCCCCGGACAGCCGAACACTGAAGCTTTCTTT. It yields the protein CASSPGQPNTEAFF.

The chain's CDR3 is CASSLLAGVQDTQYF. In DNA, the CDR3 is TGTGCCAGCAGCTTACTAGCGGGAGTACAAGATACGCAGTATTTT. The rearrangement uses TRBV7-9 and TRBJ2-3; the match to TRBD2 covers 10 bases. Losses at the gene ends were 2 bases for V and 5 bases for J; bases not matched to a gene: 4. The CDR3 has 15 amino acids. Germline CDR1 reads SEHNR; CDR2 reads FQNEAQ (reference sequence).

The genes are TRBV29-1 and TRBJ1-1, with D possibly being TRBD1 (5 bases). From germline, CDR1 is SQVTM and CDR2 ANQGSEA. The length of the CDR3 is 13 residues. V was trimmed by 5 bases and J by 1 base, leaving 11 bases between them. As DNA, the CDR3 is TGCAGCGTTTCGAGGACACGGAACACTGAAGCTTTCTTT. It codes for CSVSRTRNTEAFF.

This chain links TRBV6-6 with TRBJ2-7; tentative D call: TRBD2 (6 bases). The CDR3 is 14 residues long. Germline V CDR1 and CDR2: MNHNY, SVGAGI (reference sequence). V lost 7 bases, J lost 5 bases, and 18 bases lay in between. CDR3 sequence reads: CASKASGGSHEQYF. CDR3 nucleotides: TGTGCCAGCAAGGCTTCCGGGGGAAGCCACGAGCAGTACTTC.

The chain uses TRBV4-3 and TRBJ1-2; D is undetermined. Trimming left V 2 bases short and J 4 bases short, with 14 bases between. Germline CDR1 LGHNA, CDR2 YSLEER. This CDR3 has 15 amino acids. The CDR3 DNA is TGCGCCAGCAGCCAAATTCCAGCGGCTACCTATGGCTACACCTTC. It translates to CASSQIPAATYGYTF.

This clone turned up a few times. The chain couples TRBV6-2 or TRBV6-3 to TRBJ1-5; a weak D match, TRBD1 (5 bases). CDR1 and CDR2 from the germline V gene are MNHEY and SVGEGT. CDR3 length: 16 amino acids. V was trimmed by 3 bases and J by 0 bases, leaving 12 bases between them. The CDR3 sequence is CASSYRGLHSNQPQHF. In nucleotides, the CDR3 is TGTGCCAGCAGTTATAGGGGCCTACATAGCAATCAGCCCCAGCATTTT.

This chain uses TRBV4-2 with TRBJ2-3; D gene unclear. V lost 0 bases, J lost 3 bases, and 10 bases lay in between. The CDR3 sequence is 15 residues long. Germline lookup yields CDR1 LGHNA and CDR2 YNFKEQ. In DNA form, the CDR3 reads TGTGCCAGCAGCCAAGAGGGCAGAAGGACAGATACGCAGTATTTT. Residues: CASSQEGRRTDTQYF.

The chain uses TRBV19 and TRBJ1-1; D is possibly TRBD1 (5 bases). Trimming shortened V by 3 bases and J by 5 bases, and 16 bases separated the two germline ends. The CDR3 loop spans 15 amino acids. CDR1 is LNHDA and CDR2 is SQIVND in the germline V gene (reference sequence). CDR3 sequence reads: CASSIPGTLRTEAFF. DNA for the CDR3: TGTGCCAGTAGTATTCCCGGGACTCTGAGAACTGAAGCTTTCTTT.

The rearrangement uses TRBV7-9 and TRBJ1-2; D unresolved. V dropped 1 base and J dropped 10 bases, with 10 bases sitting between them. Germline V gene sequence: CDR1 SEHNR, CDR2 FQNEAQ (reference sequence). The CDR3 contains 12 residues. In DNA, the CDR3 is TGTGCCAGCAGCTTAGATTTGGGCGCCTACACCTTC. This sequence encodes CASSLDLGAYTF.

The chain uses TRBV5-8 and TRBJ2-7; 7 bases match TRBD1. The CDR3 runs 17 residues. CDR1 SGHTS and CDR2 YDEGEE come from the germline V gene. J lost 4 bases, V lost 3 bases, and 16 bases had no gene match. CDR3 sequence: CASSSNRDSPSGYEQYF. Here the CDR3 DNA reads TGTGCCAGCAGCTCTAACCGGGACAGCCCATCGGGTTACGAGCAGTACTTC.